Listed here is a single T cell receptor (beta chain). Antigen unknown. This CDR3 is built from 17 residues. Per germline, CDR1 MNHEY and CDR2 SVGEGT. V shed 7 bases and J shed 0 bases, with 19 bases lying between them. The sample is drawn from a study of response to subunit inactivated influenza vaccine. Study-wide points: There was a suggestion from the authors that each seasonal influenza vaccination recruits few new T cells.

TCRdb independently ran MiXCR on the RT-PCR reads; one entry per CDR3 protein. This repertoire shows about 620,000 distinct CDR3 sequences, 10% to 12% found once; its top ten account for roughly 9.6%. This sample also appeared in a second study, on T cells expressing NK-cell markers. From that report: UMIs accompanied the 5'RACE template switching by which TCR beta cDNA was made. Seven of the eight sequenced donors were classified as HCMV-seropositive, and one was classified as seronegative. A range of about 1.0-7.5% of CD8+ T cells consisted of dominant NKG2C+ clonotypes in about six donors. These clonotypes, the leaders elsewhere, also led the CD3+CD56-NKG2C+ fraction in a few donors.

The source is a man between 45 and 60 years old who received an inactivated influenza vaccine. This material consisted of PBMCs from blood, taken on the day of vaccination. This chain uses TRBV6-2 or TRBV6-3 with TRBJ2-1; a weak D match, TRBD2 (6 bases). CDR3 nucleotide sequence: TGTGCCAGCAACCGAGGAGGGGCGGAAAGCTCCTACAATGAGCAGTTCTTC. It encodes CASNRGGAESSYNEQFF.